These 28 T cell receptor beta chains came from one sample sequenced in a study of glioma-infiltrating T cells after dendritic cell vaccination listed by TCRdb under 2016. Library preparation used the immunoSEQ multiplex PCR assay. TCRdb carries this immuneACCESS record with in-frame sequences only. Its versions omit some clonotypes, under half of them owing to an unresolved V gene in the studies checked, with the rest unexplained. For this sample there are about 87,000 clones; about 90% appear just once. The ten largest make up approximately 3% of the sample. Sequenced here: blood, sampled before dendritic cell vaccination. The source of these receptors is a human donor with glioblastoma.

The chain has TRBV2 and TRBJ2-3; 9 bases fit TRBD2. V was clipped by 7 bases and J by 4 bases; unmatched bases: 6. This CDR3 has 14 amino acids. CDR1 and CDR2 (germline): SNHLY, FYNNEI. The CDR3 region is CASNSAGGADTQYF. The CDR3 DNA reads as TGTGCCAGCAATTCGGCGGGGGGGGCAGATACGCAGTATTTT.

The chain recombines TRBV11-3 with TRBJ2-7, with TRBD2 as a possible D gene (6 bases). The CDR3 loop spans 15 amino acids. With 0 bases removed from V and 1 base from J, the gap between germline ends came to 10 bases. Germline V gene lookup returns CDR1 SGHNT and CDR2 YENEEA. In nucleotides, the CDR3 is TGTGCCAGCAGCTTAGAGGGGGGTCCTTCCTACGAGCAGTACTTC. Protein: CASSLEGGPSYEQYF.

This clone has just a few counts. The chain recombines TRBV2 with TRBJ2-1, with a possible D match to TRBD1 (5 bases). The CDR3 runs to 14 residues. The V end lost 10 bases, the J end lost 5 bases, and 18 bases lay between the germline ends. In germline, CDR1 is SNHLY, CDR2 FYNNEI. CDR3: CATEDSHLDNEQFF. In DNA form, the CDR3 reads TGTGCCACCGAAGACAGCCACCTAGACAATGAGCAGTTCTTC.

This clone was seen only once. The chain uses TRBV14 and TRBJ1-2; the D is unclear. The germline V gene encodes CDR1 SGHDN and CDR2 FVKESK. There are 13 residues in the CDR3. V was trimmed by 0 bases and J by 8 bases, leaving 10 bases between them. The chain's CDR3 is CASSQDRTGGYTF. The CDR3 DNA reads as TGTGCCAGCAGCCAAGACAGAACGGGAGGCTACACCTTC.

The CDR3 region has the DNA TGTGCCAGCTCACCAGCAGGGGGCGAAGTTTCACCCCTCCACTTT. Translated, it gives CASSPAGGEVSPLHF. V is TRBV18 and J is TRBJ1-6, with 8 bases identical to TRBD1. Per the germline V gene, CDR1 is KGHSH and CDR2 is LQKENI. The CDR3 sequence is 15 residues long. With V trimmed by 2 bases and J by 9 bases, 6 bases remained unmatched.

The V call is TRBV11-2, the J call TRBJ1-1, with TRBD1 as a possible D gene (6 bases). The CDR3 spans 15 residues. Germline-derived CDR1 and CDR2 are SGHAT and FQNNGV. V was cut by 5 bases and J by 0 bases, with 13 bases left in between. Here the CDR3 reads CASSLGTYMNTEAFF. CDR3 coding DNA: TGTGCCAGCAGCCTGGGGACATACATGAACACTGAAGCTTTCTTT.

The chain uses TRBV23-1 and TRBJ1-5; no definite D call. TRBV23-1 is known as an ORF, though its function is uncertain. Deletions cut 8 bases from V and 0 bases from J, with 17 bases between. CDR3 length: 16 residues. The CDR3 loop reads CASHTRGPYSNQPQHF. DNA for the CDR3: TGCGCCAGCCATACCCGAGGCCCTTATAGCAATCAGCCCCAGCATTTT.

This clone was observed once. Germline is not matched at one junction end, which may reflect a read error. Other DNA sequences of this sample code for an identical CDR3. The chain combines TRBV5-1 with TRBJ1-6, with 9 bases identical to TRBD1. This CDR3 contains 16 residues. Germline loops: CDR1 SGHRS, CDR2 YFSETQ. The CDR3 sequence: CASSFGTGIYNSPLHF. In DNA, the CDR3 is TGCGCCAGCAGCTTTGGGACAGGGATTTATAATTCCCCCCTCCACTTT. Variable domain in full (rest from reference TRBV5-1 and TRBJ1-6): KAGVTQTPRYLIKTRGQQVTLSCSPISGHRSVSWYQQTPGQGLQFLFEYFSETQRNKGNFPGRFSGRQFSNSRSEMNVSTLELGDSALYLCASSFGTGIYNSPLHFGNGTRLTVT.

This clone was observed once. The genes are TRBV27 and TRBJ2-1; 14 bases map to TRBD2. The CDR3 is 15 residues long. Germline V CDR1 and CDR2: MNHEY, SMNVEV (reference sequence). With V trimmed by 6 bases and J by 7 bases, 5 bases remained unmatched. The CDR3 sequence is CASRTSGGVGNEQFF. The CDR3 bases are TGTGCCAGCAGGACTAGCGGGGGGGTAGGTAATGAGCAGTTCTTC.

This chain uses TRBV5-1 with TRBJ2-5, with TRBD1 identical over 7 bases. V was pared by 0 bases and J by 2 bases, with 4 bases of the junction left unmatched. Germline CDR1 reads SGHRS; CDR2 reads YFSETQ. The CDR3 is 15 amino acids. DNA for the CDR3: TGCGCCAGCAGCTTGGGCACGGACAGGCAAGAGACCCAGTACTTC. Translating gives CASSLGTDRQETQYF.

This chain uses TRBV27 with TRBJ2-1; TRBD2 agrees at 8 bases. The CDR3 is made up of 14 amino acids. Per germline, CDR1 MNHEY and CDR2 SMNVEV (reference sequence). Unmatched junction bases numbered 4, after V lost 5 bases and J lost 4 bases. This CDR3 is CASSAREAYNEQFF. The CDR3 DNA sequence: TGTGCCAGCAGTGCGCGGGAGGCGTACAATGAGCAGTTCTTC.

The CDR3 region has the DNA TGCGCCAGCAGGAACGGACTGATCACAGATACGCAGTATTTT. As protein: CASRNGLITDTQYF. The chain employs TRBV10-2 and TRBJ2-3; possible D gene TRBD2, 5 bases. Trimming cost V 6 bases and J 2 bases, with 12 bases left between them. The CDR3 covers 14 residues. Looked up from germline, CDR1 is WSHSY and CDR2 is SAAADI.

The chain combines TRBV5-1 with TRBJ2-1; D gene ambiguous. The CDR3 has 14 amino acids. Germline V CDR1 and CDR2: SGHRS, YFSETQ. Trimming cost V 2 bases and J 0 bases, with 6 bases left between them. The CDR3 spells CASSFDSSYNEQFF. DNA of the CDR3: TGCGCCAGCAGCTTCGATAGCTCCTACAATGAGCAGTTCTTC.

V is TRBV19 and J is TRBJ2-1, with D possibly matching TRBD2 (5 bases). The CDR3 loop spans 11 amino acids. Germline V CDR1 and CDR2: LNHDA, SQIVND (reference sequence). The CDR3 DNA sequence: TGTCGGACTTCCCCCGGCAATGAGCAGTTCTTC. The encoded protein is CRTSPGNEQFF.

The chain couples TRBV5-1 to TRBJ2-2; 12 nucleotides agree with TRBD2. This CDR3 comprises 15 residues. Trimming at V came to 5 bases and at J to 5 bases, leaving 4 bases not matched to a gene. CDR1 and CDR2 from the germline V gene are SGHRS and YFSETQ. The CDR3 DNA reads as TGCGCCAGCAGGACTAGCGGGAGTCCAACCGGGGAGCTGTTTTTT. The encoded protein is CASRTSGSPTGELFF.

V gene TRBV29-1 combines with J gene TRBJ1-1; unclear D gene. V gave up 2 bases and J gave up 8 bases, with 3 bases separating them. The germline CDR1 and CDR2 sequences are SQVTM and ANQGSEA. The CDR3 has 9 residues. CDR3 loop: CSVEREAFF. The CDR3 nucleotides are TGCAGCGTTGAACGGGAAGCTTTCTTT.

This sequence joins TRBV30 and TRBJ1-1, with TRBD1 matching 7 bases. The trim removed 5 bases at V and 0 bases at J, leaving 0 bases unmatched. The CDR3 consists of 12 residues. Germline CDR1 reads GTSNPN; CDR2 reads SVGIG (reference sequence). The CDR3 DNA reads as TGTGCCTGGGACAGGGTGAACACTGAAGCTTTCTTT. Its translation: CAWDRVNTEAFF.

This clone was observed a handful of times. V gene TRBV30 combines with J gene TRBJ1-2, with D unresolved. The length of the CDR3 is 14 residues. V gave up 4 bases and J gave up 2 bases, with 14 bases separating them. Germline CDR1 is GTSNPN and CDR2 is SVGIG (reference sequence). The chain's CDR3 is CAWKMAGDNYGYTF. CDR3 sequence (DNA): TGTGCCTGGAAGATGGCGGGCGACAACTATGGCTACACCTTC.

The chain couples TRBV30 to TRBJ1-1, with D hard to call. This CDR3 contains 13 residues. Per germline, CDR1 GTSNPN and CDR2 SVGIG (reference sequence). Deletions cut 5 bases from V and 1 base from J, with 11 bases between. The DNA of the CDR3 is TGTGCCTGGGACAAGCCCCCGAACACTGAAGCTTTCTTT. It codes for CAWDKPPNTEAFF. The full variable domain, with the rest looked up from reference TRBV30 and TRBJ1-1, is SQTIHQWPATLVQPVGSPLSLECTVEGTSNPNLYWYRQAAGRGLQLLFYSVGIGQISSEVPQNLSASRPQDRQFILSSKKLLLSDSGFYLCAWDKPPNTEAFFGQGTRLTVV.

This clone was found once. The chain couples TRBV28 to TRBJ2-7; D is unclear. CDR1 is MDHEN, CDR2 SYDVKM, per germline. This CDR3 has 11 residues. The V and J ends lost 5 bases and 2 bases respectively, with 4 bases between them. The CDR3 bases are TGTGCCAGCAGTGTAACCTACGAGCAGTACTTC. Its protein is CASSVTYEQYF.

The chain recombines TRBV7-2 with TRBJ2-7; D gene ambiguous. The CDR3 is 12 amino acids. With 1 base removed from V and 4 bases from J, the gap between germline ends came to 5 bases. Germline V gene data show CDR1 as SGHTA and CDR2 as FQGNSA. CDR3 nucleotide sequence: TGTGCCAGCAGCTTAGACAATTACGAGCAGTACTTC. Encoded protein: CASSLDNYEQYF.

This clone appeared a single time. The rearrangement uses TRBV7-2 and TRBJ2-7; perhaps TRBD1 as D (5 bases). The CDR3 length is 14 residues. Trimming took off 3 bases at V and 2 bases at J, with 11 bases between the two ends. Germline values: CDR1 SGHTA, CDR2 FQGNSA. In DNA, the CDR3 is TGTGCCAGCAGCTTCACAGGTATTACCTACGAGCAGTACTTC. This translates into CASSFTGITYEQYF.

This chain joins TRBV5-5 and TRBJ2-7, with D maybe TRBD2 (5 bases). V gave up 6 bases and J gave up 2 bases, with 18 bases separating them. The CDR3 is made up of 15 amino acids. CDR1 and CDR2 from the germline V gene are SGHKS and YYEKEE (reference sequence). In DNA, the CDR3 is TGTGCCAGCACCCCATTCTTTCCGGGGACCTACGAGCAGTACTTC. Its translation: CASTPFFPGTYEQYF.

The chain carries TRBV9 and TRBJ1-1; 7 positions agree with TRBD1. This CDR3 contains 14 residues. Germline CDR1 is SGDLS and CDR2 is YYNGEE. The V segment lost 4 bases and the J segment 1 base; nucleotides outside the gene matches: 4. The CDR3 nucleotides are TGTGCCAGCAGCATGACAGGGTCGAACACTGAAGCTTTCTTT. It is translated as CASSMTGSNTEAFF.

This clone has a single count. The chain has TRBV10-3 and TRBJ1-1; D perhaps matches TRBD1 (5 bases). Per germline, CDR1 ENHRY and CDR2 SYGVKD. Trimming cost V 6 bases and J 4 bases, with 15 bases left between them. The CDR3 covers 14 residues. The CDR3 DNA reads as TGTGCCATCAGCGATAGGGACTCTTCCACTGAAGCTTTCTTT. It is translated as CAISDRDSSTEAFF.

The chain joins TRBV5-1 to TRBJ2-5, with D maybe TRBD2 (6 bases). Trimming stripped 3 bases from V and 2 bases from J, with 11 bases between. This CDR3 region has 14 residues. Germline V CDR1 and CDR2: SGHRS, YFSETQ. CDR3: CASSSGRGQETQYF. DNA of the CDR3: TGCGCCAGCAGCTCCGGGCGGGGTCAAGAGACCCAGTACTTC.

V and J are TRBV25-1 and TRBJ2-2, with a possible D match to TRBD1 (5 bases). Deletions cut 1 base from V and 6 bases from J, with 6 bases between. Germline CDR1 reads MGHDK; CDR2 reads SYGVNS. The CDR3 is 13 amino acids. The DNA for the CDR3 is TGTGCCAGCAGTGAATTAGGGGCCGGGGAGCTGTTTTTT. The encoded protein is CASSELGAGELFF.

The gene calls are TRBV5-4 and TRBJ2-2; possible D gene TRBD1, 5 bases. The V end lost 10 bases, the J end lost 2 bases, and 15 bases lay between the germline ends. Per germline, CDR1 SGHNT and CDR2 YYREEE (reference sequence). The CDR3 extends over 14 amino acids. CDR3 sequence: CAQGSVENTGELFF. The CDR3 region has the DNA TGTGCCCAGGGATCAGTCGAAAACACCGGGGAGCTGTTTTTT.